The entry below gives a single T cell receptor (beta chain) sequence along with its context. Antigen specificity is unknown. MiXCR, run by TCRdb on the RT-PCR reads, gives a single entry per CDR3 protein. The data contain roughly 630,000 distinct CDR3 sequences, 14% of them seen just once; the ten biggest clones take up 7.6%. The sample originates from a study of response to subunit inactivated influenza vaccine. Findings and limits, study-wide: A suggestion made by the authors is that each seasonal influenza vaccination recruits few new T cells.

The junction had 4 bases not matched to a gene; V was cut back by 4 bases and J by 5 bases. This CDR3 region has 13 residues. The V gene's germline CDR1 is LGHDT and CDR2 YNNKEL (reference sequence). The TCR sequence derives from a middle-aged man who received an inactivated influenza vaccine. This chain links TRBV3-1 with TRBJ2-7, with 8 nucleotides matching TRBD1. Sequenced material: PBMCs from blood, taken 14 to 15 days before vaccination. CDR3 residues: CASSPQGAHEQYF. The CDR3 coding sequence is TGTGCCAGCAGCCCTCAGGGGGCCCACGAGCAGTACTTC.